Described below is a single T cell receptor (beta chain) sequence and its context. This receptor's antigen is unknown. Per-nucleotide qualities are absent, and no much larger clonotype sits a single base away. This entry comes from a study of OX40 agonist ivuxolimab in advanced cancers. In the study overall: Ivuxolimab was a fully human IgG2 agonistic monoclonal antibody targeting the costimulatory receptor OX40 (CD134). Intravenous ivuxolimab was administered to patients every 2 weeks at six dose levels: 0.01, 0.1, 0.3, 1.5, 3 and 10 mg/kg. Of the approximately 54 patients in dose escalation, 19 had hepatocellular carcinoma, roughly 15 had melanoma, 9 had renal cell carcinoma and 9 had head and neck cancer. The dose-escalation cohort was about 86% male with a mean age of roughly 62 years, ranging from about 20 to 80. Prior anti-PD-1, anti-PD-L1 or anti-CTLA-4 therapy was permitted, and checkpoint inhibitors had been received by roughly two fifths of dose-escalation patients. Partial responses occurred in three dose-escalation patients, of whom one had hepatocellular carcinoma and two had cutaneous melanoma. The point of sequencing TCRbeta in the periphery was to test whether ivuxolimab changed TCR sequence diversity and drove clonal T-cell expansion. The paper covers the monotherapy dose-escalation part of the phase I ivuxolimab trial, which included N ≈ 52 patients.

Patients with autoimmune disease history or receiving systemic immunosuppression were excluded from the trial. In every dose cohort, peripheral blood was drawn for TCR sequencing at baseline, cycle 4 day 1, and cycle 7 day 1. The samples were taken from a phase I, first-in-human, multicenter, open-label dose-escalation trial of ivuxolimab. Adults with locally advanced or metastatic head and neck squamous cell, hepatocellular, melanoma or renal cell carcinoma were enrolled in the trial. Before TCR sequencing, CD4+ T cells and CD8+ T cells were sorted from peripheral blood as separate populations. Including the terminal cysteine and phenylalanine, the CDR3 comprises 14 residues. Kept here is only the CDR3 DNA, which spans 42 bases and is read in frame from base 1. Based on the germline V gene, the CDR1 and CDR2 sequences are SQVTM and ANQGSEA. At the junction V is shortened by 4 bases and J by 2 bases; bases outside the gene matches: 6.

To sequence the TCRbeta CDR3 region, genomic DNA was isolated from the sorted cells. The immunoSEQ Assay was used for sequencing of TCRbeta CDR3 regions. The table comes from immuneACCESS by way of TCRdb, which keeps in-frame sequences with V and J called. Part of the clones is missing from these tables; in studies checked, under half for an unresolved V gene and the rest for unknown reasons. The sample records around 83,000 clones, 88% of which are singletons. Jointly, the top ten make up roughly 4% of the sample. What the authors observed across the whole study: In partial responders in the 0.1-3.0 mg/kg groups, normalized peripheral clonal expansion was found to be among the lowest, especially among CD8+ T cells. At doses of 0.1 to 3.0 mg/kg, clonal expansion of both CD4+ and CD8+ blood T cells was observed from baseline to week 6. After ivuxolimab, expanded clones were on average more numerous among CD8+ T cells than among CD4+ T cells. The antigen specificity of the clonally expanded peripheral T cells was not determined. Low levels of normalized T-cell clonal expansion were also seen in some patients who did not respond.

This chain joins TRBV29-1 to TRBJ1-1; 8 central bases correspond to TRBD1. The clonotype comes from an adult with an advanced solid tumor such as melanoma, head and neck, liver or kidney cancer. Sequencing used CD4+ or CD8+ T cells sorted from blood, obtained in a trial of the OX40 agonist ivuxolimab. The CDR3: CSVAAGGGNTEAFF. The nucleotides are TGCAGCGTTGCAGCAGGGGGCGGAAACACTGAAGCTTTCTTT.